One and the same sample provided the 6 T cell receptor beta chains below, sequenced in a study of shared clonotypes between healthy human individuals. Clones were sequenced by immunoSEQ multiplex PCR, and TCRdb holds only the in-frame ones, with some missing. The repertoire has roughly 520,000 clones, 90% to 96% of them found once; the top ten carry about 0.068%. The sequenced sample was naive CD4+ T cells sorted from blood. Regarding subset: CD45RA+ positively selected. These receptors were obtained from a woman in her twenties or thirties in good health.

V usage is TRBV7-6 and J usage is TRBJ2-6, with D maybe TRBD2 (5 bases). CDR1 is SGHVS, CDR2 FNYEAQ, per germline. V was shortened by 1 base and J by 0 bases, with 10 bases between the two germline ends. The CDR3 totals 17 residues. CDR3: CASSLEAGNSGANVLTF. The CDR3 DNA follows: TGTGCCAGCAGCTTAGAGGCGGGCAACTCTGGGGCCAACGTCCTGACTTTC.

The rearrangement joins TRBV28 to TRBJ1-1; D might be TRBD1 (5 bases). This CDR3 is built from 14 residues. Germline V CDR1 and CDR2: MDHEN, SYDVKM. Trimming stripped 4 bases from V and 7 bases from J, with 16 bases between. CDR3 in DNA: TGTGCCAGCAGTTCGCCTTGGGGAAGGGGTGAAGCTTTCTTT. Translating gives CASSSPWGRGEAFF.

V usage is TRBV10-2 and J usage is TRBJ1-2; D uncertain. Germline CDR1 and CDR2: WSHSY and SAAADI. The CDR3 runs to 14 residues. The V and J ends lost 3 bases and 5 bases respectively, with 13 bases between them. CDR3 sequence (DNA): TGCGCCAGCAGTGACGGTGGGTCACGGTATGGCTACACCTTC. Translation: CASSDGGSRYGYTF.

This rearrangement joins TRBV7-8 to TRBJ2-7; 7 positions agree with TRBD2. CDR3 length equals 16 residues. Per the germline V gene, CDR1 is SGHVS and CDR2 is FQNEAQ. J lost 2 bases, V lost 4 bases, and 11 bases had no gene match. DNA for the CDR3: TGTGCCAGCAGCTCGGGAGTAGCGGGCTCACCCTACGAGCAGTACTTC. Translated: CASSSGVAGSPYEQYF.

The rearrangement links TRBV27 to TRBJ2-7, with 7 bases matching TRBD1. The trim removed 6 bases at V and 0 bases at J, leaving 8 bases unmatched. Germline V gene data show CDR1 as MNHEY and CDR2 as SMNVEV (reference sequence). The CDR3 has 15 residues. For the CDR3, the DNA is TGTGCCAGCAGCTATCGACAGGGCCTCTCCTACGAGCAGTACTTC. Translated, it gives CASSYRQGLSYEQYF.

V is TRBV19 and J is TRBJ2-7; TRBD1 matches 8 bases. J gave up 6 bases and V 2 bases, and 9 bases lay outside the gene matches. In germline, CDR1 is LNHDA, CDR2 SQIVND (reference sequence). This CDR3 has 15 residues. DNA for the CDR3: TGTGCCAGTAGTATAACGTTCGGACAGGGCAGCGAGCAGTACTTC. It codes for CASSITFGQGSEQYF.